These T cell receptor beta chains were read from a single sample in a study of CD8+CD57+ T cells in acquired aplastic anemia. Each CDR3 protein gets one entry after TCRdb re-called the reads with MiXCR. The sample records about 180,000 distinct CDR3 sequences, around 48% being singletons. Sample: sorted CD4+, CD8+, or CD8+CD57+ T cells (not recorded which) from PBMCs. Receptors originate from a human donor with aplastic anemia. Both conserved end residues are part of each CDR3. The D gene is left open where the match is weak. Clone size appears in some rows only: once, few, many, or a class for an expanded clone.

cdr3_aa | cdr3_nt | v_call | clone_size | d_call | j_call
CATRGQGASTEAFF | TGTGCCACCAGAGGGCAGGGGGCAAGCACTGAAGCTTTCTTT | TRBV24-1 | few | TRBD1 | TRBJ1-1
CASSKQGSYTDTQYF | TGCGCCAGCAGCAAACAGGGCTCATACACAGATACGCAGTATTTT | TRBV10-2 | - | - | TRBJ2-3
CATSEQGSHNEQFF | TGTGCCACCAGTGAACAGGGGTCCCACAATGAGCAGTTCTTC | TRBV24-1 | - | TRBD1 | TRBJ2-1
CASSIGTGTNYGYTF | TGTGCCAGTAGTATCGGAACTGGGACTAACTATGGCTACACCTTC | TRBV19 | - | - | TRBJ1-2
CAISVTTDTQYF | TGTGCCATCAGTGTCACCACAGATACGCAGTATTTT | TRBV10-3 | - | - | TRBJ2-3
CASSPTGPAGATDTQYF | TGTGCCAGTAGCCCGACAGGGCCCGCTGGGGCCACAGATACGCAGTATTTT | TRBV19 | - | TRBD1 | TRBJ2-3
CASSEAEGSNYGYTF | TGTGCCAGCAGTGAAGCGGAAGGTTCTAACTATGGCTACACCTTC | TRBV2 | - | - | TRBJ1-2
CASSPRGGGPYEQYF | TGTGCCAGCAGCCCCCGCGGGGGGGGACCCTACGAGCAGTACTTC | TRBV7-2 | many | TRBD2 | TRBJ2-7
CASSFPAGLAGGNEQFF | TGTGCCAGCAGCTTCCCCGCCGGACTAGCGGGAGGTAATGAGCAGTTCTTC | TRBV9 | - | TRBD2 | TRBJ2-1
CATGRLAGDTQYF | TGTGCCACAGGGCGGCTAGCGGGAGATACGCAGTATTTT | TRBV24-1 | few | TRBD2 | TRBJ2-3
CASSLATPGNSPLHF | TGTGCCAGCAGTTTAGCGACTCCGGGGAATTCACCCCTCCACTTT | TRBV12-3/TRBV12-4 | many | - | TRBJ1-6
CASSEGQGTYEQYF | TGTGCCAGCTCCGAGGGCCAGGGTACCTACGAGCAGTACTTC | TRBV18 | few | - | TRBJ2-7
CAISESAVTDTQYF | TGTGCCATCAGTGAGTCGGCGGTTACAGATACGCAGTATTTT | TRBV10-3 | - | - | TRBJ2-3
CAISDFYDRAGTEAFF | TGTGCCATCAGTGACTTCTACGACAGGGCGGGGACTGAAGCTTTCTTT | TRBV10-3 | - | TRBD1 | TRBJ1-1
CASSEGLRGAPLHF | TGTGCCAGCAGTGAGGGGTTGCGGGGGGCACCCCTCCACTTT | TRBV6-1 | once | - | TRBJ1-6
CASRGSRNGELFF | TGTGCCAGCAGGGGAAGTCGGAACGGGGAGCTGTTTTTT | TRBV7-7 | few | - | TRBJ2-2
CSVEGLAGIYEQYF | TGCAGCGTCGAGGGTTTGGCGGGGATCTACGAGCAGTACTTC | TRBV29-1 | - | - | TRBJ2-7
CASSSSGGDRSYEQYF | TGTGCCAGCAGCTCTAGTGGGGGGGACAGGTCTTACGAGCAGTACTTC | TRBV7-8 | - | - | TRBJ2-7
CASSALTGLHFTGELFF | TGTGCCAGCAGTGCGCTGACAGGACTCCATTTCACCGGGGAGCTGTTTTTT | TRBV6-1 | - | - | TRBJ2-2
CASSFPCSGANVLTF | TGTGCCAGCAGCTTTCCGTGCTCTGGGGCCAACGTCCTGACTTTC | TRBV11-2 | few | - | TRBJ2-6
CATSRVLSVVGQEKLFF | TGTGCCACCAGCAGAGTTCTTAGTGTGGTAGGACAGGAAAAACTGTTTTTT | TRBV15 | many | - | TRBJ1-4
CASSSSGTPYETQYF | TGTGCCAGCAGTTCTAGCGGCACCCCCTACGAGACCCAGTACTTC | TRBV7-9 | - | TRBD2 | TRBJ2-5
CASRQETRYF | TGTGCCAGCAGGCAAGAGACCCGGTACTTC | TRBV7-6 | - | - | TRBJ2-5
CAISEPERSEAFF | TGTGCCATCAGTGAGCCTGAGAGGAGTGAAGCTTTCTTT | TRBV10-3 | - | - | TRBJ1-1
CASSMFGGAHDQYF | TGTGCCAGTAGTATGTTCGGGGGGGCTCACGACCAGTACTTC | TRBV19 | - | TRBD2 | TRBJ2-7
CATSGRTAANTGELFF | TGTGCCACCAGCGGCCGGACGGCTGCGAACACCGGGGAGCTGTTTTTT | TRBV15 | - | - | TRBJ2-2
CASRDGSSYTF | TGCGCCAGCAGGGACGGATCCAGCTACACCTTC | TRBV10-2 | few | - | TRBJ1-2
CASTTQGAHTEAFF | TGTGCCAGCACCACCCAGGGGGCGCACACTGAAGCTTTCTTT | TRBV25-1 | - | TRBD1 | TRBJ1-1
CATSDGDRVASGNTIYF | TGTGCCACCAGTGATGGGGACAGGGTGGCCTCTGGAAACACCATATATTTT | TRBV24-1 | - | TRBD1 | TRBJ1-3
CASTGDRGRGEQYF | TGTGCCAGTACCGGAGACAGGGGCCGGGGCGAGCAGTACTTC | TRBV19 | many | TRBD1 | TRBJ2-7
CASSQDEVGGREKLFF | TGTGCCAGCAGCCAAGATGAAGTAGGGGGGCGAGAAAAACTGTTTTTT | TRBV4-2 | - | - | TRBJ1-4
CSAPPDTQYF | TGCAGTGCTCCCCCCGATACGCAGTATTTT | TRBV20-1 | - | - | TRBJ2-3
CASSSVTGRTEQFF | TGTGCCAGCAGCTCAGTAACAGGGCGTACTGAGCAGTTCTTC | TRBV25-1 | once | - | TRBJ2-1
CASRTGQGANGYTF | TGTGCCAGCAGGACGGGACAGGGGGCGAATGGCTACACCTTC | TRBV2 | - | TRBD1 | TRBJ1-2
CSTHRDYEQYF | TGCAGTACCCACAGGGACTACGAGCAGTACTTC | TRBV20-1 | many | - | TRBJ2-7
CASSDGRGATEAFF | TGTGCCAGCAGCGACGGACGGGGGGCCACTGAAGCTTTCTTT | TRBV9 | many | - | TRBJ1-1
CASSVYRGEGNEAFF | TGTGCCAGCAGTGTTTACAGGGGAGAAGGGAATGAAGCTTTCTTT | TRBV25-1 | - | TRBD1 | TRBJ1-1
CSVQLGGTEAFF | TGCAGCGTCCAACTTGGGGGCACTGAAGCTTTCTTT | TRBV29-1 | - | - | TRBJ1-1
CASTGGPLNEKLFF | TGTGCCAGTACCGGGGGACCGCTTAATGAAAAACTGTTTTTT | TRBV19 | - | - | TRBJ1-4
CASSERTGPGANVLTF | TGTGCCAGCAGCGAAAGGACAGGGCCTGGGGCCAACGTCCTGACTTTC | TRBV9 | many | TRBD1 | TRBJ2-6
CASSTGQGSGNTIYF | TGCGCCAGCAGCACCGGACAGGGTTCTGGAAACACCATATATTTT | TRBV5-1 | many | TRBD1 | TRBJ1-3
CASSYRGAGANVLTF | TGTGCCAGCAGTTACAGGGGAGCTGGGGCCAACGTCCTGACTTTC | TRBV12-3/TRBV12-4 | few | TRBD1 | TRBJ2-6
CASSADAPANTGELFF | TGTGCCAGCAGTGCGGACGCTCCAGCGAACACCGGGGAGCTGTTTTTT | TRBV2 | - | - | TRBJ2-2
CASSPMDRATEAFF | TGTGCCAGCAGCCCGATGGACAGGGCCACTGAAGCTTTCTTT | TRBV7-2 | - | TRBD1 | TRBJ1-1
CASRRQVTDTQYF | TGTGCCAGCAGGCGACAGGTCACAGATACGCAGTATTTT | TRBV12-3/TRBV12-4 | many | - | TRBJ2-3
CASSQGRGQGYGGYTF | TGCGCCAGCAGCCAAGGCAGGGGACAGGGGTACGGTGGCTACACCTTC | TRBV4-1 | - | TRBD1 | TRBJ1-2
CASSLDNTGVPYEQYF | TGCGCCAGCAGCTTGGATAACACAGGGGTTCCCTACGAGCAGTACTTC | TRBV5-1 | many | TRBD1 | TRBJ2-7
CASSNRQGSSYNSPLHF | TGTGCCAGTAGTAACCGACAGGGGAGCTCCTATAATTCACCCCTCCACTTT | TRBV19 | once | TRBD1 | TRBJ1-6
CATSESQARGYTF | TGTGCCACCAGTGAAAGCCAGGCTCGGGGCTACACCTTC | TRBV24-1 | - | - | TRBJ1-2
CASSLPGYEQYF | TGTGCCAGCAGCTTACCCGGCTACGAGCAGTACTTC | TRBV7-9 | many | - | TRBJ2-7